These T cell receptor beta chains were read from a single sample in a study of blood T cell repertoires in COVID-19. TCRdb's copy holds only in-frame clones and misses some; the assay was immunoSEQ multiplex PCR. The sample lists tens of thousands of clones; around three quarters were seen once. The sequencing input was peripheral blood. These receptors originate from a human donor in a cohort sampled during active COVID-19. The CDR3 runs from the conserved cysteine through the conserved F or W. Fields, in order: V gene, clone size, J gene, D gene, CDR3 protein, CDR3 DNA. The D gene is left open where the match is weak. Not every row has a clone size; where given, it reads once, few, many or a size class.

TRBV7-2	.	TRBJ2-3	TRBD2	CASSLVSGTSGEDTQYF	TGTGCCAGCAGCTTAGTTTCGGGGACTAGCGGGGAAGATACGCAGTATTTT
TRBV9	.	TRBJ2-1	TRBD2	CASSRTGLAIDEQFF	TGTGCCAGCAGTCGTACGGGACTAGCGATCGATGAGCAGTTCTTC
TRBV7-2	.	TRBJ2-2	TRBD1	CASSTSGTGRLRTGELFF	TGTGCCAGCAGTACATCCGGGACAGGGAGGCTGCGGACCGGGGAGCTGTTTTTT
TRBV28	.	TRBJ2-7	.	CASSAPQRTSYEQYF	TGTGCCAGCAGTGCCCCCCAGCGGACCTCCTACGAGCAGTACTTC
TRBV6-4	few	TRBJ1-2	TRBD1	CASSVDDRVGGYTF	TGTGCCAGCAGTGTCGATGACAGGGTAGGCGGCTACACCTTC
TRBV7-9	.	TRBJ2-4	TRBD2	CASSPQTSGGARSQYF	TGTGCCAGCAGCCCGCAGACTAGCGGGGGGGCTCGGAGTCAGTACTTC
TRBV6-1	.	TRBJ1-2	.	CASSEAIGGPDYGYTF	TGTGCCAGCAGTGAAGCTATAGGGGGTCCCGACTATGGCTACACCTTC
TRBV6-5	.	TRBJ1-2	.	CASRMGGGYGYTF	TGTGCCAGCAGGATGGGGGGGGGCTATGGCTACACCTTC
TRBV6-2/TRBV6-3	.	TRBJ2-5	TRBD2	CASSYGGDQETQYF	TGTGCCAGCAGTTATGGGGGGGACCAAGAGACCCAGTACTTC
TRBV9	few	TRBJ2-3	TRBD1	CASSAGGAGADTQYF	TGTGCCAGCAGCGCAGGGGGCGCCGGGGCAGATACGCAGTATTTT
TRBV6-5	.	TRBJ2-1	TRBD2	CAGETSGSFNEQFF	TGTGCCGGGGAGACTAGCGGGAGTTTCAATGAGCAGTTCTTC
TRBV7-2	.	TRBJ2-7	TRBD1	CASSPRTGAYEQYF	TGTGCCAGCAGCCCAAGGACAGGGGCCTACGAGCAGTACTTC
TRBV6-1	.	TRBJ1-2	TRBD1	CASSETGGHGYTF	TGTGCCAGCAGTGAGACAGGGGGACATGGCTACACCTTC
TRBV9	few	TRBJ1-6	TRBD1	CASSPGTGVVNSPLHF	TGTGCCAGCAGCCCCGGGACAGGGGTTGTTAATTCACCCCTCCACTTT
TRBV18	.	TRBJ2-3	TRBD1	CASSDETGFGTDTQYF	TGTGCCAGCTCGGACGAGACAGGGTTTGGCACAGATACGCAGTATTTT
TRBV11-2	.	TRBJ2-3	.	CASSFDGGFPLNTQYF	TGTGCCAGCAGCTTTGACGGCGGGTTCCCATTAAATACGCAGTATTTT
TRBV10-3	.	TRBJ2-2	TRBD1	CAIPGTGVHGELFF	TGTGCCATCCCGGGGACAGGGGTCCACGGGGAGCTGTTTTTT
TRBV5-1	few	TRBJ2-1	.	CASSLPTAGNNEQFF	TGCGCCAGCAGCTTGCCTACGGCAGGGAACAATGAGCAGTTCTTC
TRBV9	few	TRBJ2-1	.	CASSVVGGPNNEQFF	TGTGCCAGCAGCGTAGTGGGAGGCCCCAACAATGAGCAGTTCTTC
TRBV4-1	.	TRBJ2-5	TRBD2	CASSQDHLAGGRVETQYF	TGCGCCAGCAGCCAAGATCACCTAGCGGGGGGAAGGGTAGAGACCCAGTACTTC